This TCR beta chain derives from a study of immune evolution from preneoplasia to lung adenocarcinoma. As concerns this clone: Its target is unknown.

The ends were cut back, 7 bases at V and 1 base at J, with 17 bases in the middle. CDR1 and CDR2 (germline): LGHNA, YNFKEQ. The CDR3 sequence is 17 residues long. Study-wide results and limits: Top clone share appeared to fall from AAH through AIS, MIA, adenocarcinoma.

Method: immunoSEQ multiplex PCR; TCRdb's copy keeps in-frame clones and lacks some. This table has about 21,000 clones, about 79% appearing once. The specimen was FFPE invasive lung adenocarcinoma tissue. The V and J genes are TRBV4-2 and TRBJ2-6; possibly TRBD1 for D (6 bases). The receptor comes from a person aged 55-75 years with lung adenocarcinoma. The CDR3 sequence: CASTSTGRPSGANVLTF. DNA for the CDR3: TGTGCCAGCACCAGCACAGGGCGCCCGTCTGGGGCCAACGTCCTGACTTTC.